The T cell receptor beta chain described here comes from a study of blood T cell repertoires in COVID-19. Across the whole study: Acute-phase and convalescent COVID-19 samples originated in the United States, Italy and Spain. T cells, B-cell-depleted T cells, or PBMCs supplied cDNA or gDNA.

Source study methods: Estimation of nucleated cell counts was performed using reference gene primer amplification. Sequenced by immunoSEQ multiplex PCR; TCRdb stores in-frame clones only, minus some. D and trimming were read from the DNA, whereas the V and J calls and clone size are those reported in that table. The data contain some 330,000 clones, around 87% of them singletons. This clone was detected only once. This TCR was sampled from a woman between 50 and 59 years old with active or convalescent COVID-19. The source material was peripheral blood.

The CDR3 sequence: CSASAQAGAGELFF. The DNA of the CDR3 is TGCAGTGCTAGTGCCCAGGCGGGGGCCGGGGAGCTGTTTTTT. The genes are TRBV20-1 and TRBJ2-2; TRBD2 agrees at 7 bases. Germline values: CDR1 DFQATT, CDR2 SNEGSKA (reference sequence). CDR3 length: 14 residues. The V gene end was trimmed by 3 bases and the J gene end by 6 bases; junction bases not matched to a gene: 7.